One sample yielded the 21 T cell receptor beta chains listed below, sequenced in a study of OX40 agonist ivuxolimab in advanced cancers. The table came from immunoSEQ multiplex PCR; TCRdb's copy has only in-frame clones and leaves some out. The sample gives about 82,000 clones, around 83% of which show up once; 2% to 2.5% is in the top ten. This specimen consisted of CD4+ or CD8+ T cells sorted from blood, obtained in a trial of the OX40 agonist ivuxolimab. These receptors originate from an adult with an advanced solid tumor such as melanoma, head and neck, liver or kidney cancer.

The rearrangement links TRBV10-1 to TRBJ1-1; a possible D gene is TRBD1 (6 bases). This CDR3 has 13 amino acids. Trimming cost V 6 bases and J 5 bases, with 13 bases left between them. The germline V gene encodes CDR1 WNHNN and CDR2 SYGVQD (reference sequence). This CDR3 is CASRGRGRTEAFF. DNA of the CDR3: TGCGCCAGCAGGGGCAGGGGAAGGACTGAAGCTTTCTTT.

This clone was detected once. The genes are TRBV29-1 and TRBJ1-2, with D perhaps matching TRBD1 (5 bases). This CDR3 spans 14 amino acids. The V end was cut by 6 bases, the J end by 0 bases, with 14 bases between. Per the germline V gene, CDR1 is SQVTM and CDR2 is ANQGSEA. CDR3 amino acids: CSVPGDPPNYGYTF. CDR3 bases: TGCAGCGTCCCGGGGGATCCACCTAACTATGGCTACACCTTC.

This chain joins TRBV5-6 and TRBJ2-3, with TRBD1 matching over 7 bases. The CDR3 extends over 15 amino acids. The V gene's germline CDR1 is SGHDT and CDR2 YYEEEE. V gave up 0 bases and J gave up 2 bases; unmatched junction bases: 3. Here the CDR3 DNA reads TGTGCCAGCAGCTTGGGACAGGGCTACACAGATACGCAGTATTTT. This sequence encodes CASSLGQGYTDTQYF. The whole variable domain, remainder taken from reference TRBV5-6 and TRBJ2-3, is DAGVTQSPTHLIKTRGQQVTLRCSPKSGHDTVSWYQQALGQGPQFIFQYYEEEERQRGNFPDRFSGHQFPNYSSELNVNALLLGDSALYLCASSLGQGYTDTQYFGPGTRLTVL.

The V call is TRBV6-5, the J call TRBJ2-5, with TRBD1 as a possible D gene (6 bases). Germline loops: CDR1 MNHEY, CDR2 SVGAGI. The CDR3 length is 15 residues. V was clipped by 5 bases and J by 3 bases, with 16 bases between them. Here the CDR3 DNA reads TGTGCCAGCAGTCGACAGGTCTCATGGGAAGAGACCCAGTACTTC. Translated, it gives CASSRQVSWEETQYF.

The rearrangement uses TRBV6-1 and TRBJ1-1; D uncertain. The CDR3 runs to 13 residues. V was pared by 1 base and J by 6 bases, with 9 bases between. Germline CDR1 is MNHNS and CDR2 is SASEGT. In nucleotides, the CDR3 is TGTGCCAGCAGTGAAGTTTTGCAGTCTGAAGCTTTCTTT. Translated: CASSEVLQSEAFF.

The V gene is TRBV7-9, the J gene TRBJ2-5; D is perhaps TRBD2 (5 bases). The J call may be incorrect, as the DNA end agrees better with TRBJ2-7. The CDR3 length is 13 residues. The germline CDR1 and CDR2 sequences are SEHNR and FQNEAQ (reference sequence). CDR3 DNA: TGTGCCAGCAATCGGTACGACGAGGGCGAGCAGTACTTC. Protein sequence: CASNRYDEGEQYF.

The J gene is TRBJ1-2, the V gene TRBV28; D is undetermined. The V and J ends lost 2 bases and 7 bases respectively, with 11 bases between them. The CDR3 spans 13 residues. Germline CDR1 MDHEN, CDR2 SYDVKM. CDR3 protein: CASSLGREIGYTF. CDR3 bases: TGTGCCAGCAGTTTAGGTAGGGAGATTGGCTACACCTTC.

The rearrangement links TRBV18 to TRBJ1-2; a weak D match, TRBD1 (6 bases). There are 15 residues in the CDR3. V lost 3 bases and J 1 base, leaving 12 bases between the germline ends. Looked up from germline, CDR1 is KGHSH and CDR2 is LQKENI. CDR3 loop: CASSPGQQVNYGYTF. The DNA for the CDR3 is TGTGCCAGCTCACCGGGACAACAGGTTAACTATGGCTACACCTTC.

This clone was seen only a few times. This chain links TRBV28 with TRBJ1-2, with D unresolved. Trimming stripped 2 bases from V and 3 bases from J, with 4 bases between. The CDR3 runs 12 residues. Germline CDR1 reads MDHEN; CDR2 reads SYDVKM. The DNA for the CDR3 is TGTGCCAGCAGTTTAGTCTACTATGGCTACACCTTC. Translated, it gives CASSLVYYGYTF.

This chain joins TRBV7-2 and TRBJ2-3; no clear D gene. There are 15 residues in the CDR3. Germline CDR1 and CDR2: SGHTA and FQGNSA. Trimming cost V 5 bases and J 1 base, with 13 bases left between them. The CDR3 loop is CASSPRRVRTDTQYF. In DNA, the CDR3 is TGTGCCAGCAGCCCCCGTCGTGTCCGCACAGATACGCAGTATTTT.

This clone occurred once. This chain connects TRBV7-3 to TRBJ2-6; D ambiguous. The CDR3 consists of 13 residues. V lost 7 bases to trimming and J lost 2 bases, with 6 bases between them. Germline CDR1 SGHTA, CDR2 FQGTGA. The CDR3 DNA reads TGTGCCAGCAACGATCCTGGGGCCAACGTCCTGACTTTC. Translation gives CASNDPGANVLTF.

V usage is TRBV6-5 and J usage is TRBJ2-4; D not certain. CDR3 length: 14 amino acids. The germline gives CDR1 MNHEY, CDR2 SVGAGI. V gave up 5 bases and J gave up 5 bases, with 13 bases separating them. CDR3 sequence reads: CASSRRPGENIQYF. DNA of the CDR3: TGTGCCAGCAGTCGCCGACCTGGGGAAAACATTCAGTACTTC.

The chain combines TRBV4-2 with TRBJ2-3; 16 bases map to TRBD2. The CDR3 spans 19 residues. Germline values: CDR1 LGHNA, CDR2 YNFKEQ. V gave up 0 bases and J gave up 4 bases; unmatched junction bases: 7. CDR3 region: CASSQDPSGTSGGADTQYF. The CDR3 DNA reads as TGTGCCAGCAGCCAAGACCCCTCCGGGACTAGCGGGGGGGCAGATACGCAGTATTTT.

The rearrangement links TRBV7-2 to TRBJ1-2; possibly TRBD1 for D (5 bases). In germline, CDR1 is SGHTA, CDR2 FQGNSA. V lost 2 bases and J lost 6, with 22 bases in between. The CDR3 is 17 residues long. The DNA of the CDR3 is TGTGCCAGCAGCTTACCTCTATATAGGCAGGGACCAAATGGCTACACCTTC. Translated, it gives CASSLPLYRQGPNGYTF.

DNA of the CDR3: TGTGCCAGCAGCTTTGCAGTCACAGGGGTATTAAATGAAAAACTGTTTTTT. Translating it yields CASSFAVTGVLNEKLFF. This chain links TRBV12-1 with TRBJ1-4; TRBD1 is the table's D call and was not checked against the DNA. TRBV12-1 is reported as a pseudogene. This CDR3 contains 17 residues.

CDR3 sequence reads: CASSEAVRANTEAFF. For the CDR3, the DNA is TGTGCCAGCAGTGAAGCGGTCAGGGCGAACACTGAAGCTTTCTTT. V usage is TRBV2 and J usage is TRBJ1-1, with D perhaps matching TRBD1 (5 bases). CDR3 size: 15 residues. Trimming stripped 0 bases from V and 1 base from J, with 9 bases between. CDR1 SNHLY and CDR2 FYNNEI come from the germline V gene.

The J gene is TRBJ2-2, the V gene TRBV18, with D perhaps TRBD2 (6 bases). The V gene's germline CDR1 is KGHSH and CDR2 LQKENI. The germline V and J ends were trimmed by 0 bases and 1 base, with 9 bases remaining between them. The CDR3 is 16 amino acids. The CDR3 DNA sequence: TGTGCCAGCTCACCACCGCGGGGTTGGAACACCGGGGAGCTGTTTTTT. It yields the protein CASSPPRGWNTGELFF.

This clone was seen only once. The chain is built from TRBV6-1 and TRBJ1-2; tentative D call: TRBD1 (6 bases). V was cut by 1 base and J by 0 bases, with 12 bases left in between. The CDR3 length is 16 residues. Germline lookup yields CDR1 MNHNS and CDR2 SASEGT. In nucleotides, the CDR3 is TGTGCCAGCAGTGAAGGTTTAAAGGGGGCTAACTATGGCTACACCTTC. It encodes CASSEGLKGANYGYTF.

The chain joins TRBV29-1 to TRBJ2-5, with a tentative D call TRBD1 (5 bases). CDR3 size: 13 residues. The V end lost 3 bases, the J end lost 1 base, and 9 bases lay between the germline ends. Germline CDR1 SQVTM, CDR2 ANQGSEA. The CDR3 here is CSVERQFQETQYF. The CDR3 nucleotides are TGCAGCGTTGAGCGACAGTTCCAAGAGACCCAGTACTTC.

The chain carries TRBV7-9 and TRBJ2-3; a possible D gene is TRBD2 (6 bases). The length of the CDR3 is 15 residues. The V end lost 4 bases, the J end lost 4 bases, and 15 bases lay between the germline ends. Germline V gene sequence: CDR1 SEHNR, CDR2 FQNEAQ (reference sequence). The CDR3 here is CASSSQGTFPDTQYF. CDR3 sequence (DNA): TGTGCCAGCAGCTCCCAAGGGACTTTTCCAGATACGCAGTATTTT.

This CDR3 reads CASSLGQGFQPQHF. The CDR3 region has the DNA TGTGCCAGCAGCTTGGGACAGGGCTTTCAGCCCCAGCATTTT. The chain links TRBV5-6 to TRBJ1-5; TRBD1 agrees at 7 bases. The CDR3 spans 14 residues. Germline V gene data show CDR1 as SGHDT and CDR2 as YYEEEE. V dropped 0 bases and J dropped 6; count of bases not matched to a gene: 3.